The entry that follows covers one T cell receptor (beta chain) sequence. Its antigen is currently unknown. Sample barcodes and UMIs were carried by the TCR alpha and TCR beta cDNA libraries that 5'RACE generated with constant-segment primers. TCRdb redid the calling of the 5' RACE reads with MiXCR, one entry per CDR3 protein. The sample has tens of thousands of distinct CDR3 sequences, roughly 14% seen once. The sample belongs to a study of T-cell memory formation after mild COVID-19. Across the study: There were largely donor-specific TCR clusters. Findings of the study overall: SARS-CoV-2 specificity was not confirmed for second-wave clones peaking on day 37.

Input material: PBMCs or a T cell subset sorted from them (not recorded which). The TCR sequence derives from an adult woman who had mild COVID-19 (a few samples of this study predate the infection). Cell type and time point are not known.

Written as DNA, the CDR3 is TGTGCCAGCAGCGTGGGGACTAGCGGGACCTACTACGAGCAGTACTTC. It specifies CASSVGTSGTYYEQYF. The chain carries TRBV9 and TRBJ2-7, with 13 bases matching TRBD2. V dropped 2 bases and J dropped 3; count of bases not matched to a gene: 5. The CDR3 totals 16 residues. From germline, CDR1 is SGDLS and CDR2 YYNGEE.